These 19 T cell receptor beta chains were sequenced from one sample in a study of metastatic and nonmetastatic thyroid tumors. TCRdb reprocessed the PCR reads using MiXCR. The sample lists more than 70,000 clones, 8% to 9.5% seen once, with 8.8% in the top ten. Each patient went into thyroid surgery without having received any treatment. Source material: blood. The receptors were sampled from a female donor with papillary thyroid cancer or a benign thyroid nodule (not recorded which). Some clones in this sample may be carry-over from other donors' samples.

This clone was observed at least ten times. The chain carries TRBV6-1 and TRBJ1-4; D may be TRBD1 (6 bases). V lost 6 bases and J 0 bases, leaving 17 bases between the germline ends. The CDR3 consists of 17 residues. CDR1 MNHNS and CDR2 SASEGT come from the germline V gene. CDR3 sequence (DNA): TGTGCCAGCAGCTGGGGACCACAGGGAGCAACTAATGAAAAACTGTTTTTT. This encodes CASSWGPQGATNEKLFF.

This clone was observed at least ten times. The V call is TRBV19, the J call TRBJ1-5; tentative D call: TRBD1 (5 bases). This CDR3 is built from 12 residues. The V gene lost 7 bases and the J gene lost 9 bases, with 13 bases spanning the gap. Germline assignment: CDR1 LNHDA and CDR2 SQIVND (reference sequence). The CDR3 bases are TGTGCCAGTACCTATGGGGCAGGGCCCCAGCATTTT. Translated: CASTYGAGPQHF.

This clone was recorded at least ten times. The chain is built from TRBV6-6 and TRBJ1-6; 12 bases align to TRBD1. The CDR3 length is 16 residues. Germline lookup yields CDR1 MNHNY and CDR2 SVGAGI (reference sequence). V lost 3 bases and J lost 9; bases outside the gene matches: 6. The CDR3 loop is CASSYAPGQGASPLHF. In DNA form, the CDR3 reads TGTGCCAGCAGTTATGCTCCGGGACAGGGGGCTTCACCCCTCCACTTT.

This clone was counted at least ten times. The chain recombines TRBV7-2 with TRBJ2-1; 7 bases map to TRBD2. Germline trimming cut 1 base from V and 8 bases from J; bases unmatched to any gene: 2. This CDR3 region has 13 residues. The germline gives CDR1 SGHTA, CDR2 FQGNSA. The chain's CDR3 is CASSLVSGDEQFF. CDR3 DNA sequence: TGTGCCAGCAGCTTAGTAAGCGGGGATGAGCAGTTCTTC.

Of note for this clone: One junction end disagrees with the germline gene, perhaps due to a read error. V usage is TRBV19 and J usage is TRBJ2-7; 12 nucleotides align to TRBD1. Germline-derived CDR1 and CDR2 are LNHDA and SQIVND (reference sequence). CDR3 length: 16 amino acids. Here the CDR3 reads CASSLDGTGGMYEQYF. In nucleotides, the CDR3 is TGTGCCAGTAGTCTAGATGGGACAGGGGGCATGTACGAGCAGTACTTC.

The table lists this clone with many counts. The chain recombines TRBV18 with TRBJ1-1; D is undetermined. The CDR3 spans 13 residues. Germline-derived CDR1 and CDR2 are KGHSH and LQKENI. V was clipped by 6 bases and J by 1 base, with 9 bases between them. CDR3 bases: TGTGCCAGCTCCCTTGCCGCGAACACTGAAGCTTTCTTT. Encoded protein: CASSLAANTEAFF.

This clone was detected ten times or more. This rearrangement joins TRBV6-1 to TRBJ2-7; no clear D gene. Germline V gives CDR1 MNHNS, CDR2 SASEGT. The CDR3 totals 14 residues. V was cut by 6 bases and J by 0 bases, with 12 bases left in between. The CDR3 spells CASSFLGVSYEQYF. CDR3 DNA sequence: TGTGCCAGCAGCTTCCTTGGGGTCTCCTACGAGCAGTACTTC.

This clone was recorded at least ten times. This rearrangement joins TRBV18 to TRBJ2-3; D gene ambiguous. The V end was cut by 1 base, the J end by 2 bases, with 10 bases between. Germline CDR1 and CDR2: KGHSH and LQKENI. The CDR3 loop spans 15 amino acids. The CDR3 here is CASSPRKKITDTQYF. The CDR3 DNA reads TGTGCCAGCTCACCACGGAAAAAGATCACAGATACGCAGTATTTT. The full variable domain, completed using reference TRBV18 and TRBJ2-3, is NAGVMQNPRHLVRRRGQEARLRCSPMKGHSHVYWYRQLPEEGLKFMVYLQKENIIDESGMPKERFSAEFPKEGPSILRIQQVVRGDSAAYFCASSPRKKITDTQYFGPGTRLTVL.

This clone was detected many times. This chain uses TRBV2 with TRBJ2-5, with D possibly matching TRBD2 (7 bases). The CDR3 is made up of 14 amino acids. V was pared by 8 bases and J by 4 bases, with 17 bases between. Per the germline V gene, CDR1 is SNHLY and CDR2 is FYNNEI. In DNA form, the CDR3 reads TGTGCCAGCCTTCTGGTGGGGGGGCCAGAGACCCAGTACTTC. It is translated as CASLLVGGPETQYF.

Notes on this clone: Possible read error: a much larger clone is one base away. V and J are TRBV5-1 and TRBJ2-5; D possibly corresponds to TRBD1 (6 bases). Germline assignment: CDR1 SGHRS and CDR2 YFSETQ. The CDR3 has 14 amino acids. Written as DNA, the CDR3 is TGCGCCAGCAGCGCGACAGGTCCCCAAGAGACCAAGTACTTC. As protein: CASSATGPQETKYF.

This clone was seen many times. A read error may account for a junction end that differs from germline. The chain joins TRBV14 to TRBJ2-3; TRBD2 might be the D (6 bases). CDR3 length: 15 residues. Germline V gene sequence: CDR1 SGHDN, CDR2 FVKESK. This CDR3 reads CASSPYGGRTGTQYF. The CDR3 DNA sequence: TGTGCCAGCAGCCCCTACGGGGGACGCACAGGTACGCAGTATTTT.

This clone was picked up many times. This chain links TRBV18 with TRBJ2-1; TRBD2 matches 15 bases. V shed 3 bases, J shed 6 bases, and the junction held 6 bases outside the gene matches. CDR1 and CDR2 from the germline V gene are KGHSH and LQKENI. The CDR3 has 17 residues. The CDR3 spells CASSPGLAGGYGNEQFF. The CDR3 coding sequence is TGTGCCAGCTCACCGGGACTAGCGGGGGGCTATGGCAATGAGCAGTTCTTC. Full variable domain (remainder filled in from reference TRBV18 and TRBJ2-1): NAGVMQNPRHLVRRRGQEARLRCSPMKGHSHVYWYRQLPEEGLKFMVYLQKENIIDESGMPKERFSAEFPKEGPSILRIQQVVRGDSAAYFCASSPGLAGGYGNEQFFGPGTRLTVL.

This clone has a count of ten or more. J is TRBJ2-7 and V is TRBV7-2; D may be TRBD2 (6 bases). The CDR3 is made up of 14 amino acids. With 3 bases removed from V and 2 bases from J, the gap between germline ends came to 11 bases. Germline lookup yields CDR1 SGHTA and CDR2 FQGNSA. The CDR3 DNA reads as TGTGCCAGCAGCTTTCTAGCGTTGACCTACGAGCAGTACTTC. Its protein is CASSFLALTYEQYF.

Remarks on this clone: A much larger clonotype is one base distant, so this may be a read error. The missing conserved phenylalanine or tryptophan at the end of this CDR3 makes a read error likely. The chain has TRBV6-9 and TRBJ2-7, with D unclear. This CDR3 comprises 13 residues. Trimming removed 0 bases at V and 2 bases at J, with 5 bases between. CDR1 and CDR2 from the germline V gene are MNHGY and SVAAGI. The chain's CDR3 is CASSYSQAYEQYL. CDR3 coding DNA: TGTGCCAGCAGTTATTCCCAGGCCTACGAGCAGTACCTC.

A few counts support this clone. The rearrangement joins TRBV19 to TRBJ2-1; D is unclear. V was shortened by 4 bases and J by 3 bases, with 7 bases between the two germline ends. Germline-derived CDR1 and CDR2 are LNHDA and SQIVND (reference sequence). The CDR3 contains 13 residues. This CDR3 is CASSNTDYNEQFF. In DNA, the CDR3 is TGTGCCAGTAGTAACACAGACTACAATGAGCAGTTCTTC. Variable domain in full (rest from reference TRBV19 and TRBJ2-1): DGGITQSPKYLFRKEGQNVTLSCEQNLNHDAMYWYRQDPGQGLRLIYYSQIVNDFQKGDIAEGYSVSREKKESFPLTVTSAQKNPTAFYLCASSNTDYNEQFFGPGTRLTVL.

This clone was picked up many times. As DNA, the CDR3 is TGTGCCAGGGACAATGGAAACACCATATATTTT. Translation gives CARDNGNTIYF. The J gene is TRBJ1-3, the V gene TRBV2, with D possibly TRBD1 on 5 matching bases. Germline V lookup: CDR1 SNHLY, CDR2 FYNNEI. The length of the CDR3 is 11 residues. V lost 9 bases and J lost 3, with 6 bases in between. Combining the CDR3 with reference TRBV2 and TRBJ1-3 gives the whole variable domain EPEVTQTPSHQVTQMGQEVILRCVPISNHLYFYWYRQILGQKVEFLVSFYNNEISEKSEIFDDQFSVERPDGSNFTLKIRSTKLEDSAMYFCARDNGNTIYFGEGSWLTVV.

This clone was counted at least ten times. In DNA, the CDR3 is TGTGCCAGCAGTCTTCAATCTGGGGGACCTAACTATGGCTACACCTTC. This encodes CASSLQSGGPNYGYTF. V usage is TRBV6-1 and J usage is TRBJ1-2; a weak D match, TRBD1 (5 bases). Trimming shortened V by 5 bases and J by 0 bases, and 16 bases separated the two germline ends. CDR3 length: 16 residues. Germline V lookup: CDR1 MNHNS, CDR2 SASEGT.

The chain carries TRBV5-6 and TRBJ2-7, with unresolved D. The assigned J gene may be wrong: the sequence end matches TRBJ2-5 better. Looked up from germline, CDR1 is SGHDT and CDR2 is YYEEEE. There are 13 residues in the CDR3. CDR3 region: CASSLGLKETQYF. In nucleotides, the CDR3 is TGTGCCAGCAGCTTGGGTCTTAAGGAGACCCAGTACTTC.

Ten or more counts support this clone. This sequence joins TRBV12-3 or TRBV12-4 and TRBJ2-6; D uncertain. This CDR3 is built from 15 residues. The germline V and J ends were trimmed by 4 bases and 0 bases, with 7 bases remaining between them. CDR3 sequence (DNA): TGTGCCAGCAGTTCGTGGCACTCTGGGGCCAACGTCCTGACTTTC. Translation: CASSSWHSGANVLTF.